This TCR beta chain was recorded in a study of blood T cell repertoires in COVID-19. Study background: Some COVID-19 samples were acute and others convalescent; all came from the United States, Italy and Spain. T cells, B-cell-depleted T cells, or PBMCs supplied cDNA or gDNA.

In the original analysis: Estimated nucleated cell counts came from reference gene primer amplification. Sequenced by immunoSEQ multiplex PCR; TCRdb stores in-frame clones only, minus some. V and J calls and clone size are those listed in that table; D and trimming were worked out from the DNA. Of 100,000 to 150,000 clones listed, over 75% are singletons. Trimming pared 3 bases from V and 9 bases from J, leaving 12 bases between. This CDR3 comprises 13 residues. Per the germline V gene, CDR1 is LNHDA and CDR2 is SQIVND (reference sequence). This sequence originates from a woman aged 80 or older with acute or convalescent COVID-19. The V gene is TRBV19, the J gene TRBJ2-1; tentative D call: TRBD2 (5 bases). The sample comprised peripheral blood. The CDR3 loop reads CASSIPGFREQFF. The CDR3 DNA sequence: TGTGCCAGTAGTATTCCGGGGTTCCGTGAGCAGTTCTTC.